A single sample gave rise to the 2 T cell receptor beta chains below, sequenced in a study of blood T cells in healthy people across ages. Primed by a sample-barcoded 5' primer and a J-beta primer mix, a second PCR proceeded for roughly 6 to 12 cycles. Each CDR3 protein is one row after TCRdb ran MiXCR on the 5' RACE reads. The sample holds about 1 million distinct CDR3 sequences, under 55% seen once. What was sequenced was blood. The receptors here all came from a woman between 55 and 75 years old in good health.

V usage is TRBV3-1 and J usage is TRBJ2-1; 11 bases are shared with TRBD2. Trimming took 8 bases from V and 4 from J; bases not matched to a gene: 4. This CDR3 has 14 residues. The germline V gene has CDR1 LGHDT and CDR2 YNNKEL (reference sequence). The CDR3 protein is CASASGRRYNEQFF. The CDR3 DNA reads as TGTGCCAGCGCTAGCGGGAGGCGATACAATGAGCAGTTCTTC.

This clonotype was seen ten or more times. One end of the junction varies from germline; a read error may be responsible. V gene TRBV29-1 combines with J gene TRBJ2-7; D could derive from TRBD1 or TRBD2 (6 bases each). Germline V gene data show CDR1 as SQVTM and CDR2 as ANQGSEA. This CDR3 spans 13 amino acids. The CDR3 is CSAEGGSLYEQYF. In DNA, the CDR3 is TGCAGCGCTGAAGGGGGGAGTTTGTACGAGCAGTACTTC.